The 17 T cell receptor beta chains below were found in one sample sequenced in a study of blood T cell repertoires in COVID-19. Assay used: immunoSEQ multiplex PCR; TCRdb lists only in-frame clones, some missing. The sample includes under 100,000 clones, 89% of them seen just once. The sample taken for sequencing was peripheral blood. These receptors were collected from a woman in her 70s with acute or convalescent COVID-19.

This chain connects TRBV18 to TRBJ2-7; unclear D gene. This CDR3 is 13 amino acids long. Germline V gene sequence: CDR1 KGHSH, CDR2 LQKENI. V lost 4 bases and J lost 0, with 7 bases in between. Here the CDR3 DNA reads TGTGCCAGCTCACAGTCTAGCTCCTACGAGCAGTACTTC. It yields the protein CASSQSSSYEQYF.

The chain couples TRBV27 to TRBJ2-3; possibly TRBD1 for D (6 bases). Per germline, CDR1 MNHEY and CDR2 SMNVEV (reference sequence). This CDR3 is built from 16 residues. Trimming took 3 bases from V and 2 from J, leaving 15 bases between them. The CDR3: CASSFGDRPTTDTQYF. The CDR3 DNA is TGTGCCAGCAGTTTTGGAGACAGGCCTACCACAGATACGCAGTATTTT.

The genes are TRBV6-5 and TRBJ2-7; tentative D call: TRBD2 (6 bases). This CDR3 region has 14 residues. The V end lost 2 bases, the J end lost 2 bases, and 10 bases lay between the germline ends. Germline CDR1 and CDR2: MNHEY and SVGAGI. CDR3 amino acids: CASSYNWGAYEQYF. The CDR3 DNA is TGTGCCAGCAGTTACAATTGGGGGGCCTACGAGCAGTACTTC.

The CDR3 DNA is TGTGCCTGGAGTGAACGACTAGCGGGACCGGATACGCAGTATTTT. Its translation is CAWSERLAGPDTQYF. The rearrangement links TRBV30 to TRBJ2-3, with 11 positions matching TRBD2. The trim removed 1 base at V and 6 bases at J, leaving 6 bases unmatched. CDR1 GTSNPN and CDR2 SVGIG come from the germline V gene (reference sequence). This CDR3 region has 15 residues.

This clone was found once. CDR3 bases: TGCGCCAGCAGCTTTACAGGGATAAACACCGGGGAGCTGTTTTTT. Protein: CASSFTGINTGELFF. V gene TRBV5-1 combines with J gene TRBJ2-2; tentative D call: TRBD1 (6 bases). The CDR3 is 15 amino acids. The V gene lost 2 bases and the J gene lost 2 bases, with 10 bases spanning the gap. Germline V gene sequence: CDR1 SGHRS, CDR2 YFSETQ.

The chain combines TRBV27 with TRBJ1-5; maybe TRBD1 (5 bases). Germline CDR1 is MNHEY and CDR2 is SMNVEV (reference sequence). This CDR3 has 17 amino acids. Between the trimmed V and J ends, which lost 6 bases and 3 bases, there was a span of 21 bases. CDR3 DNA sequence: TGTGCCAGCAGGCATTCGGGGGGTTCAGGGTCCAATCAGCCCCAGCATTTT. Protein: CASRHSGGSGSNQPQHF.

The chain is built from TRBV3-1 (or the pseudogene TRBV3-2) and TRBJ1-5; TRBD1 is a possible D gene (5 bases). This CDR3 region has 15 residues. Germline V gene sequence: CDR1 LGHDT, CDR2 YNNKEL (reference sequence). With 3 bases removed from V and 2 bases from J, the gap between germline ends came to 11 bases. Written as DNA, the CDR3 is TGTGCCAGCAGCCAGGGGGGTAGCGGCAATCAGCCCCAGCATTTT. It yields the protein CASSQGGSGNQPQHF.

This sequence joins TRBV28 and TRBJ1-4, with 7 positions matching TRBD1. Looked up from germline, CDR1 is MDHEN and CDR2 is SYDVKM. CDR3 size: 18 residues. V shed 6 bases and J 5 bases; nucleotides not matched to a gene: 18. The DNA for the CDR3 is TGTGCCAGCAGAATAGGCAGGGGGTCGACAGGGCACAATGAAAAACTGTTTTTT. Its protein is CASRIGRGSTGHNEKLFF.

The chain links TRBV30 to TRBJ1-6; TRBD1 agrees at 9 bases. Trimming removed 3 bases from V and 9 bases from J; junction bases left unmatched: 6. Germline V gene data show CDR1 as GTSNPN and CDR2 as SVGIG (reference sequence). This CDR3 region has 14 residues. The CDR3 sequence: CAWRTGTGPSPLHF. CDR3 nucleotide sequence: TGTGCCTGGAGGACCGGGACAGGGCCTTCACCCCTCCACTTT.

This sequence joins TRBV19 and TRBJ1-1, with 10 bases aligning to TRBD1. Germline V CDR1 and CDR2: LNHDA, SQIVND (reference sequence). The V segment lost 1 base and the J segment 4 bases; nucleotides outside the gene matches: 9. The CDR3 contains 17 residues. CDR3 sequence reads: CASSIAVMGTGVTEAFF. The CDR3 bases are TGTGCCAGTAGTATAGCTGTAATGGGGACAGGGGTCACTGAAGCTTTCTTT. Full variable domain (missing parts from reference TRBV19 and TRBJ1-1): DGGITQSPKYLFRKEGQNVTLSCEQNLNHDAMYWYRQDPGQGLRLIYYSQIVNDFQKGDIAEGYSVSREKKESFPLTVTSAQKNPTAFYLCASSIAVMGTGVTEAFFGQGTRLTVV.

The rearrangement links TRBV28 to TRBJ1-1, with TRBD1 matching over 7 bases. This CDR3 region has 15 residues. Losses at the gene ends were 8 bases for V and 1 base for J; bases not matched to a gene: 10. Germline CDR1 and CDR2: MDHEN and SYDVKM. This CDR3 reads CASPGRGIENTEAFF. In DNA form, the CDR3 reads TGTGCCAGCCCGGGCAGGGGGATCGAGAACACTGAAGCTTTCTTT.

This chain connects TRBV24-1 to TRBJ2-1, with TRBD1 matching 8 bases. Germline CDR1 KGHDR, CDR2 SFDVKD. V lost 4 bases to trimming and J lost 4 bases; unmatched junction nucleotides: 5. The CDR3 covers 15 residues. CDR3 residues: CATSDATGGYNEQFF. CDR3 nucleotides: TGTGCCACCAGTGACGCTACAGGGGGATACAATGAGCAGTTCTTC.

In this sample, this clone turned up a few times. The chain is built from TRBV15 and TRBJ1-1; no reliable D call. Trimming pared 8 bases from V and 1 base from J, leaving 11 bases between. The CDR3 length is 13 residues. The germline V gene encodes CDR1 LNHNV and CDR2 YYDKDF (reference sequence). The CDR3 spells CATGAGGNTEAFF. DNA of the CDR3: TGTGCCACCGGAGCAGGAGGGAACACTGAAGCTTTCTTT.

This CDR3 is CASSPSPGSEAFF. CDR3 coding DNA: TGTGCCAGCAGCCCCTCCCCGGGGTCTGAAGCTTTCTTT. The genes are TRBV7-9 and TRBJ1-1; D not certain. Germline values: CDR1 SEHNR, CDR2 FQNEAQ (reference sequence). With 5 bases removed from V and 6 bases from J, the gap between germline ends came to 13 bases. The CDR3 consists of 13 residues. The complete variable domain, with remaining parts taken from reference TRBV7-9 and TRBJ1-1, reads DTGVSQNPRHKITKRGQNVTFRCDPISEHNRLYWYRQTLGQGPEFLTYFQNEAQLEKSRLLSDRFSAERPKGSFSTLEIQRTEQGDSAMYLCASSPSPGSEAFFGQGTRLTVV.

The rearrangement joins TRBV30 to TRBJ1-1; D unclear. The CDR3 covers 13 residues. V lost 0 bases and J 4 bases, leaving 9 bases between the germline ends. Germline lookup yields CDR1 GTSNPN and CDR2 SVGIG (reference sequence). CDR3 bases: TGTGCCTGGAGTGTAACCCGGGTCACTGAAGCTTTCTTT. This encodes CAWSVTRVTEAFF.

Notes on this clone: Different DNA sequences within this sample yield the same CDR3. This chain joins TRBV2 and TRBJ1-3; D may be TRBD1 (5 bases). The germline gives CDR1 SNHLY, CDR2 FYNNEI. The CDR3 is made up of 13 amino acids. V shed 6 bases and J shed 0 bases, with 6 bases lying between them. CDR3 sequence: CASRQDSGNTIYF. In DNA form, the CDR3 reads TGTGCCAGCAGACAGGACTCTGGAAACACCATATATTTT.

V usage is TRBV23-1 and J usage is TRBJ2-3; D unresolved. TRBV23-1 is an open reading frame, and its role is uncertain. Trimming shortened V by 6 bases and J by 0 bases, and 16 bases separated the two germline ends. This CDR3 is 16 amino acids long. The CDR3 DNA is TGCGCCAGCAGACCTCGTAAGCGCTCAAGCACAGATACGCAGTATTTT. Residues: CASRPRKRSSTDTQYF.